This T cell receptor beta chain originates from a study of T cell changes during pregnancy in multiple sclerosis. The V gene end was trimmed by 5 bases and the J gene end by 10 bases; junction bases not matched to a gene: 8. Per germline, CDR1 SGHNT and CDR2 YENEEA. CDR3 length: 14 residues. Sequenced by immunoSEQ multiplex PCR; TCRdb stores in-frame clones only, minus some. The data contain fewer than 40,000 clones, about 93% of them seen just once; the ten biggest clones take up under 0.45%. This TCR derives from a female donor in good health, enrolled as a control in a pregnancy study. The V call is TRBV11-3, the J call TRBJ2-7; 13 bases are a match to TRBD2. Sequencing was performed on CD4+ T cells from peripheral blood mononuclear cells, taken after pregnancy. This chain's CDR3 is CASSVGTSGTPQYF. The CDR3 DNA sequence: TGTGCCAGCAGCGTCGGGACTAGCGGGACCCCCCAGTACTTC.